This is a list of T cell receptor beta chains from one sample in a study of blood T cell repertoires in COVID-19. Produced via immunoSEQ multiplex PCR; TCRdb's table is partial and in-frame only. The data contain about 280,000 clones, around 87% of them singletons. The sample comprised PBMCs or T cells enriched from blood (not recorded which). These receptors all come from a woman between 18 and 29 years old with acute COVID-19. Both conserved end residues are part of each CDR3. D genes are given only for firm matches. Rows may omit the clone size; those that give it use once, few, many or a size class.

d_call j_call v_call clone_size cdr3_aa cdr3_nt
NA TRBJ2-3 TRBV20-1 NA CSASWLANTDTQYF TGCAGTGCTAGTTGGCTAGCCAACACAGATACGCAGTATTTT
NA TRBJ2-3 TRBV21-1 NA CATLPGLYVGSQYF TGTGCCACCTTGCCGGGACTATACGTTGGTTCGCAGTATTTT
NA TRBJ1-1 TRBV29-1 NA CSVRPTGNTEAFF TGCAGCGTCCGCCCGACAGGGAACACTGAAGCTTTCTTT
TRBD1 TRBJ1-5 TRBV12-5 NA CASGLAPGQGSPQPQHF TGTGCTAGTGGTTTGGCCCCCGGACAGGGGTCTCCTCAGCCCCAGCATTTT
NA TRBJ2-1 TRBV6-1 NA CASSEPGGGGNEQFF TGTGCCAGCAGTGAACCTGGGGGAGGGGGCAATGAGCAGTTCTTC
TRBD1 TRBJ1-1 TRBV28 once CASSLLQGGTEAFF TGTGCCAGCAGTTTACTGCAGGGGGGTACTGAAGCTTTCTTT
NA TRBJ2-1 TRBV28 NA CASSLTGGDNEQFF TGTGCCAGCAGTTTAACTGGCGGAGACAATGAGCAGTTCTTC
NA TRBJ1-2 TRBV5-4 NA CASSLEYSGDYGYTF TGTGCCAGCAGCTTGGAATACTCCGGAGACTATGGCTACACCTTC
TRBD2 TRBJ2-2 TRBV24-1 NA CATSGGLAGPNTGELFF TGTGCCACCAGCGGTGGACTAGCGGGCCCGAACACCGGGGAGCTGTTTTTT
TRBD1 TRBJ2-3 TRBV5-1 NA CASSLDGQGAGDTQYF TGCGCCAGCAGCTTGGATGGGCAGGGGGCGGGAGATACGCAGTATTTT
TRBD1 TRBJ2-1 TRBV9 NA CASTPSGQGAHNEQFF TGTGCCAGCACCCCCTCCGGACAGGGGGCCCACAATGAGCAGTTCTTC
TRBD1 TRBJ1-1 TRBV12-5 NA CASGLTGGNTEAFF TGTGCTAGTGGTTTAACAGGGGGCAATACTGAAGCTTTCTTT
NA TRBJ2-1 TRBV28 NA CASSLNRVGFF TGTGCCAGCAGTTTAAACAGGGTTGGATTCTTC
TRBD1 TRBJ2-1 TRBV9 NA CASSSHTGQIYNEQFF TGTGCCAGCAGCTCTCACACGGGACAGATATACAATGAGCAGTTCTTC
TRBD1 TRBJ1-1 TRBV19 NA CASSNRQGNTEAFF TGTGCCAGTAGTAATCGACAGGGGAACACTGAAGCTTTCTTT
NA TRBJ2-2 TRBV5-1 NA CASSPTGNSGGELFF TGCGCCAGCAGTCCCACAGGGAATAGTGGCGGGGAGCTGTTTTTT
TRBD2 TRBJ2-1 TRBV6-1 NA CASSETSGGYNEQFF TGTGCCAGCAGTGAAACTAGCGGGGGCTACAATGAGCAGTTCTTC
NA TRBJ2-3 TRBV18 NA CASSTSQGTDTQYF TGTGCCAGCTCAACCAGTCAGGGCACAGATACGCAGTATTTT
NA TRBJ1-5 TRBV18 NA CASSPWGDAGNQPQHF TGTGCCAGCTCACCATGGGGGGATGCGGGCAATCAGCCCCAGCATTTT
NA TRBJ1-2 TRBV25-1 NA CASSEYSQGNYGYTF TGTGCCAGCAGTGAATATAGTCAGGGTAACTATGGCTACACCTTC
TRBD1 TRBJ2-6 TRBV27 NA CASFGQGISGANVLTF TGTGCCAGCTTCGGACAGGGCATCTCTGGGGCCAACGTCCTGACTTTC
TRBD2 TRBJ2-3 TRBV24-1 NA CATSDQRGSSTDTQYF TGTGCCACCAGTGATCAGCGGGGTTCTAGCACAGATACGCAGTATTTT
NA TRBJ2-7 TRBV14 NA CASSHYRPRDKTYEQYF TGTGCCAGCAGCCACTACAGGCCACGCGATAAGACCTACGAGCAGTACTTC
TRBD1 TRBJ2-1 TRBV27 NA CASSRTGGSPYNEQFF TGTGCCAGCAGTCGCACAGGGGGAAGCCCCTACAATGAGCAGTTCTTC
NA TRBJ2-5 TRBV10-2 NA CASSEQYQETQYF TGCGCCAGCAGTGAACAGTACCAAGAGACCCAGTACTTC
NA TRBJ1-2 TRBV7-8 NA CASSLAAGLAGYTF TGTGCCAGCAGCTTAGCGGCAGGTCTCGCTGGCTACACCTTC
TRBD1 TRBJ2-3 TRBV30 NA CAWTSRDRSTDTQYF TGTGCCTGGACAAGCCGGGACAGGAGCACAGATACGCAGTATTTT
TRBD1 TRBJ2-7 TRBV7-8 NA CASSGRDRAYEQYF TGTGCCAGCAGCGGACGGGACAGAGCCTACGAGCAGTACTTC
NA TRBJ2-1 TRBV19 NA CASSGKGHLALRQFF TGTGCCAGTTCCGGAAAAGGACATCTGGCCCTTCGGCAGTTCTTC
TRBD1 TRBJ1-1 TRBV29-1 NA CSVRTGGTEAFF TGCAGCGTCCGGACAGGGGGCACTGAAGCTTTCTTT
NA TRBJ2-5 TRBV6-2/TRBV6-3 NA CASSNRQPGRETQYF TGTGCCAGCAGTAATCGACAGCCTGGTCGAGAGACCCAGTACTTC
TRBD1 TRBJ2-5 TRBV18 once CASSRYGQGQETQYF TGTGCCAGCTCACGATACGGACAGGGACAAGAGACCCAGTACTTC
NA TRBJ2-1 TRBV7-3 NA CASSLTRLDNEQFF TGTGCCAGCAGCTTAACGCGGCTAGACAATGAGCAGTTCTTC
NA TRBJ2-7 TRBV6-1 NA CASSDLRYEQYF TGTGCCAGCAGTGATCTTCGCTACGAGCAGTACTTC
NA TRBJ2-2 TRBV4-2 NA CASSQVYGGTNTGELFF TGTGCCAGCAGCCAAGTTTATGGGGGGACGAACACCGGGGAGCTGTTTTTT
NA TRBJ1-6 TRBV11-2 NA CASSLSSARGLNSPLHF TGTGCCAGCAGCTTATCGTCGGCCAGGGGCCTTAATTCACCCCTCCACTTT
TRBD2 TRBJ2-1 TRBV10-3 once CAIKAGMEGLAHNEQFF TGTGCCATCAAAGCGGGTATGGAGGGACTAGCGCACAATGAGCAGTTCTTC
TRBD2 TRBJ2-6 TRBV7-2 NA CASSLAASGTGANVLTF TGTGCCAGCAGCTTAGCGGCTAGCGGCACTGGGGCCAACGTCCTGACTTTC
TRBD2 TRBJ2-5 TRBV4-1 NA CASSQRLAVQETQYF TGCGCCAGCAGCCAGCGACTAGCAGTACAAGAGACCCAGTACTTC
NA TRBJ2-1 TRBV27 NA CASSFGSSRSSYNEQFF TGTGCCAGCAGTTTCGGGTCGAGCCGGAGCTCCTACAATGAGCAGTTCTTC
TRBD1 TRBJ2-5 TRBV3-1/TRBV3-2 once CASSGGTGVETQYF TGTGCCAGCAGCGGAGGGACAGGGGTAGAGACCCAGTACTTC
TRBD1 TRBJ2-3 TRBV9 NA CASSVSYRGRTDTQYF TGTGCCAGCAGCGTATCTTACAGGGGCCGCACAGATACGCAGTATTTT
NA TRBJ2-7 TRBV3-1/TRBV3-2 NA CASSQEWQGRHEQYF TGTGCCAGCAGCCAAGAATGGCAGGGGCGACACGAGCAGTACTTC
NA TRBJ1-2 TRBV6-1 NA CASSEGRLTRGYTF TGTGCCAGCAGTGAAGGCAGGTTAACTAGGGGCTACACCTTC
TRBD1 TRBJ2-1 TRBV11-2 NA CASSDPQGAGEQFF TGTGCCAGCAGCGATCCTCAGGGGGCGGGTGAGCAGTTCTTC
NA TRBJ2-2 TRBV6-5 NA CASSYSGTGGRELFF TGTGCCAGCAGTTACTCGGGAACAGGCGGCCGGGAGCTGTTTTTT
NA TRBJ1-2 TRBV6-1 NA CASSEEARGLQLYGYTF TGTGCCAGCAGTGAAGAGGCCCGGGGACTCCAACTTTATGGCTACACCTTC
TRBD1 TRBJ1-4 TRBV27 NA CASKKGDRATNEKLFF TGTGCCAGCAAGAAAGGGGACAGGGCCACTAATGAAAAACTGTTTTTT
NA TRBJ2-1 TRBV29-1 NA CSVVVRYWGDEQFF TGCAGCGTCGTCGTCCGTTACTGGGGGGATGAGCAGTTCTTC
TRBD2 TRBJ2-1 TRBV30 NA CAWRTSGDNEQFF TGTGCCTGGAGGACTAGCGGAGACAATGAGCAGTTCTTC
NA TRBJ1-5 TRBV7-9 once CASSPNGAIQPQHF TGTGCCAGCAGCCCCAATGGTGCTATTCAGCCCCAGCATTTT
TRBD2 TRBJ2-1 TRBV6-6 once CASSYGGLDNEQFF TGTGCCAGCAGTTACGGGGGACTAGACAATGAGCAGTTCTTC